This T cell receptor (beta chain) comes out of a study of T cells in tuberculosis. TCRdb's table, derived via immunoSEQ multiplex PCR, lists solely in-frame clones and lacks some. The sample shows tens of thousands of clones, approximately 92% of them seen only once. The CDR3 runs 15 residues. Germline lookup yields CDR1 SGHTA and CDR2 FQGNSA. With V trimmed by 7 bases and J by 14 bases, 16 bases remained unmatched. The source is a donor aged 5 to 30 with latent tuberculosis or without tuberculosis infection. Some clones in this sample may be carry-over from other donors' samples. The rearrangement links TRBV7-2 to TRBJ2-3, with 12 nucleotides matching TRBD1. The sample comprised PBMCs. In DNA, the CDR3 is TGTGCCAGCACCGCCAGGGGGGGACAGGGGGCGATCGGGTATTTT. Translation: CASTARGGQGAIGYF.